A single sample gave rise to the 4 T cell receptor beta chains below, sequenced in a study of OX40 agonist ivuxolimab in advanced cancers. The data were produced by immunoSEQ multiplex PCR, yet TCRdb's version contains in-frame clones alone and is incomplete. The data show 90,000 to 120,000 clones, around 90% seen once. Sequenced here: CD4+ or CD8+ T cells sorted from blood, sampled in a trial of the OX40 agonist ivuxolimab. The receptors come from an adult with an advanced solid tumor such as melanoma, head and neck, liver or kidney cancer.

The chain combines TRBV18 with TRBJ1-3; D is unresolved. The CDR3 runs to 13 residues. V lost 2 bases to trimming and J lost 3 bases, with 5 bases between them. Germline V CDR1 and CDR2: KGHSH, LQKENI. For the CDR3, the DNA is TGTGCCAGCTCACCAGACTATGGAAACACCATATATTTT. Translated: CASSPDYGNTIYF. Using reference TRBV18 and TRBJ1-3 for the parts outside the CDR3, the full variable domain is NAGVMQNPRHLVRRRGQEARLRCSPMKGHSHVYWYRQLPEEGLKFMVYLQKENIIDESGMPKERFSAEFPKEGPSILRIQQVVRGDSAAYFCASSPDYGNTIYFGEGSWLTVV.

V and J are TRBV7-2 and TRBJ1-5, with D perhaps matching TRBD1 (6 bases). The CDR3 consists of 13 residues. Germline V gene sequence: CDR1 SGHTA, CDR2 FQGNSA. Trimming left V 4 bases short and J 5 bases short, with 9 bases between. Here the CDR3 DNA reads TGTGCCAGCAGCTCTAGGGGGGATCAGCCCCAGCATTTT. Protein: CASSSRGDQPQHF.

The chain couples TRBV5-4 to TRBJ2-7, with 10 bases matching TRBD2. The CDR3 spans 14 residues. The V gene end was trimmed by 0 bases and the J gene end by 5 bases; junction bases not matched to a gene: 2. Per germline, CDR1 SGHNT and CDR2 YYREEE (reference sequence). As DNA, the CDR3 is TGTGCCAGCAGCTTGGCTAGCGGGAGCAACGAGCAGTACTTC. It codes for CASSLASGSNEQYF.

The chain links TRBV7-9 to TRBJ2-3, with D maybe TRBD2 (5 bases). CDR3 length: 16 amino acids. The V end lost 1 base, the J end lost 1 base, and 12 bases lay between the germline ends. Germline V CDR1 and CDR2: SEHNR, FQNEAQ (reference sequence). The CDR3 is CASSLGSAGGTDTQYF. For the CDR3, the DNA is TGTGCCAGCAGCTTAGGAAGCGCCGGGGGCACAGATACGCAGTATTTT.